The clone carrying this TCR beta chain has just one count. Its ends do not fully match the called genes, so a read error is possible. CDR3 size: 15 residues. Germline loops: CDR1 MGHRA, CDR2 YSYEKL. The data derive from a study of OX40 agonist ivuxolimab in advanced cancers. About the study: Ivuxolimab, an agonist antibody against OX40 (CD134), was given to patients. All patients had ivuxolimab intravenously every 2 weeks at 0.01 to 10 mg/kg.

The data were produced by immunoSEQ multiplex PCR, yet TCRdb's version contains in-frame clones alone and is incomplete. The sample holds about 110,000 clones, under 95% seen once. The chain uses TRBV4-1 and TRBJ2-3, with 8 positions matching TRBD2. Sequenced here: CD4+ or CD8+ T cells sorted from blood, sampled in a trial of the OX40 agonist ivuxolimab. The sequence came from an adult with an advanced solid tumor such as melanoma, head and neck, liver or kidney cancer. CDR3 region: CASSQKAGGTDAQYF. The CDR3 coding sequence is TGCGCCAGCAGCCAAAAGGCGGGAGGCACAGATGCGCAGTATTTT.